Shown below are 23 T cell receptor beta chains from a single sample sequenced in a study of T cells after yellow fever vaccination. TCRdb used MiXCR to reprocess the 5' RACE reads, holding one entry per CDR3 protein. The sample has some 350,000 distinct CDR3 sequences, over 5% seen once. Sample: PBMCs, taken 5 days after the yellow fever booster vaccination. The receptors were gathered from a man aged 25-45 years who received the YFV17D yellow fever vaccine.

This clonotype was counted only a few times. The CDR3 sequence is CASSIMGHQETQYF. CDR3 in DNA: TGTGCCAGTAGTATTATGGGGCACCAAGAGACCCAGTACTTC. V is TRBV19 and J is TRBJ2-5; tentative D call: TRBD1 (5 bases). V was cut by 3 bases and J by 0 bases, with 8 bases left in between. CDR1 is LNHDA, CDR2 SQIVND, per germline (reference sequence). This CDR3 has 14 amino acids.

This clonotype was detected only a few times. V gene TRBV6-5 combines with J gene TRBJ2-2; weak D call: TRBD2 (6 bases). The CDR3 spans 15 residues. V lost 7 bases and J 9 bases, leaving 21 bases between the germline ends. Germline V gives CDR1 MNHEY, CDR2 SVGAGI. CDR3 DNA sequence: TGTGCCAGCACTCGATTAGGGAGGAGTGGGTGGGAGCTGTTTTTT. Residues: CASTRLGRSGWELFF.

This clonotype was seen repeatedly, ten times or more. J is TRBJ2-3 and V is TRBV3-1; D may be TRBD2 (5 bases). V lost 1 base, J lost 7 bases, and 9 bases lay in between. Germline lookup yields CDR1 LGHDT and CDR2 YNNKEL (reference sequence). There are 13 residues in the CDR3. Here the CDR3 reads CASSQAASHTQYF. Here the CDR3 DNA reads TGTGCCAGCAGCCAAGCCGCTAGCCATACGCAGTATTTT.

The CDR3 protein is CASSISGRSEQYF. The CDR3 bases are TGTGCCAGCAGCATAAGCGGGAGGTCTGAGCAGTACTTC. The chain has TRBV7-2 and TRBJ2-7; 9 nucleotides agree with TRBD2. The V gene's germline CDR1 is SGHTA and CDR2 FQGNSA. V lost 5 bases, J lost 7 bases, and 6 bases stayed unmatched. The CDR3 has 13 residues. Looking up the rest from reference TRBV7-2 and TRBJ2-7 gives the full variable domain: GAGVSQSPSNKVTEKGKDVELRCDPISGHTALYWYRQSLGQGLEFLIYFQGNSAPDKSGLPSDRFSAERTGGSVSTLTIQRTQQEDSAVYLCASSISGRSEQYFGPGTRLTVT.

There are a few counts of this clonotype. V usage is TRBV6-5 and J usage is TRBJ2-7, with D tentatively TRBD1 (6 bases). Germline loops: CDR1 MNHEY, CDR2 SVGAGI. This CDR3 comprises 15 residues. Trimming removed 2 bases from V and 3 bases from J, with 14 bases in between. CDR3 nucleotides: TGTGCCAGCAGTTACCTCCGACAGGATATCTACGAGCAGTACTTC. The encoded protein is CASSYLRQDIYEQYF.

This clonotype was counted at least ten times. V and J are TRBV7-9 and TRBJ2-2; no definite D call. Germline V lookup: CDR1 SEHNR, CDR2 FQNEAQ (reference sequence). The CDR3 extends over 12 amino acids. Trimming left V 5 bases short and J 5 bases short, with 6 bases between. The CDR3 DNA sequence: TGTGCCAGCAGCCATGCAACCGGGGAGCTGTTTTTT. This sequence encodes CASSHATGELFF.

The chain links TRBV5-1 to TRBJ2-3, with a weak D call TRBD1 (6 bases). Germline loops: CDR1 SGHRS, CDR2 YFSETQ. V lost 4 bases and J lost 5, with 14 bases in between. CDR3 length: 14 residues. The CDR3 region is CASSTGTRQDTQYF. The CDR3 nucleotides are TGCGCCAGCAGCACCGGGACACGACAAGATACGCAGTATTTT.

This clonotype was seen repeatedly, ten times or more. The V call is TRBV3-1, the J call TRBJ1-1; D unclear. Per the germline V gene, CDR1 is LGHDT and CDR2 is YNNKEL (reference sequence). V was pared by 5 bases and J by 3 bases, with 10 bases between. The length of the CDR3 is 13 residues. The CDR3 DNA reads TGTGCCAGCAGCTCTAATGGGGACACTGAAGCTTTCTTT. The encoded protein is CASSSNGDTEAFF.

Only a few counts were recorded for this clonotype. A read error may produce the germline difference seen at one junction end. The rearrangement joins TRBV19 to TRBJ2-7; TRBD2 aligns across 14 bases. The CDR3 runs to 14 residues. The germline gives CDR1 LNHDA, CDR2 SQIVND (reference sequence). Here the CDR3 DNA reads TGTGCCAGTAGTGCAACCGGGACTAGCGGGAGCTATTTCTTC. It is translated as CASSATGTSGSYFF.

The gene calls are TRBV7-2 and TRBJ1-4; D gene ambiguous. The CDR3 covers 17 residues. Germline V lookup: CDR1 SGHTA, CDR2 FQGNSA. V was cut by 7 bases and J by 6 bases, with 24 bases left in between. CDR3 in amino acids: CASNPQGRKSGYEKLFF. For the CDR3, the DNA is TGTGCCAGCAACCCCCAAGGACGAAAATCCGGATATGAAAAACTGTTTTTT.

The sample holds many counts of this clonotype. The chain combines TRBV6-6 with TRBJ2-6; D call uncertain. Trimming took off 6 bases at V and 0 bases at J, with 3 bases between the two ends. Germline V CDR1 and CDR2: MNHNY, SVGAGI (reference sequence). The CDR3 has 13 amino acids. The CDR3 DNA is TGTGCCAGCAGAGGCTCTGGGGCCAACGTCCTGACTTTC. It codes for CASRGSGANVLTF.

This clonotype was picked up a small number of times. The chain has TRBV20-1 and TRBJ2-1, with 7 bases identical to TRBD2. Germline CDR1 reads DFQATT; CDR2 reads SNEGSKA (reference sequence). The CDR3 consists of 16 residues. The junction had 5 bases not matched to a gene; V was cut back by 0 bases and J by 0 bases. CDR3 residues: CSARDPRGGSYNEQFF. The DNA of the CDR3 is TGCAGTGCTAGAGATCCCCGCGGGGGCTCCTACAATGAGCAGTTCTTC.

This clonotype came up many times. CDR3 in amino acids: CSAHTSGSSNEQFF. In DNA, the CDR3 is TGCAGTGCTCATACTAGCGGGAGTAGTAATGAGCAGTTCTTC. The gene calls are TRBV20-1 and TRBJ2-1; 11 bases map to TRBD2. The CDR3 is 14 residues long. Trimming removed 5 bases from V and 7 bases from J; junction bases left unmatched: 7. Germline values: CDR1 DFQATT, CDR2 SNEGSKA (reference sequence).

This clonotype was seen a few times. V usage is TRBV12-3 or TRBV12-4 and J usage is TRBJ2-1, with 13 bases aligning to TRBD2. The CDR3 runs 18 residues. J lost 0 bases, V lost 11 bases, and 13 bases had no gene match. The CDR3 sequence is CAFSLGLAGRSSYNEQFF. The CDR3, as DNA: TGTGCCTTCAGTTTGGGACTAGCGGGACGCAGCTCCTACAATGAGCAGTTCTTC.

In its sample, this clonotype was seen many times. V usage is TRBV12-3 or TRBV12-4 and J usage is TRBJ2-1, with D possibly matching TRBD2 (6 bases). With 6 bases removed from V and 6 bases from J, the gap between germline ends came to 18 bases. The CDR3 has 15 amino acids. The CDR3: CASSRSAMGGNEQFF. CDR3 DNA: TGTGCCAGCAGCCGATCAGCTATGGGGGGCAATGAGCAGTTCTTC.

There are a few counts of this clonotype. This chain links TRBV5-6 with TRBJ2-3; D is perhaps TRBD2 (6 bases). V lost 7 bases and J 2 bases, leaving 8 bases between the germline ends. The CDR3 spans 12 residues. CDR1 is SGHDT, CDR2 YYEEEE, per germline. CDR3 residues: CASGTPTDTQYF. As DNA, the CDR3 is TGTGCCAGCGGGACTCCCACAGATACGCAGTATTTT.

This clonotype was detected a few times. The chain combines TRBV9 with TRBJ2-3; no definite D call. Germline assignment: CDR1 SGDLS and CDR2 YYNGEE. Trimming pared 5 bases from V and 4 bases from J, leaving 14 bases between. This CDR3 spans 14 amino acids. The CDR3 spells CASSQWNTPDTQYF. The CDR3 DNA is TGTGCCAGCAGTCAGTGGAACACGCCAGATACGCAGTATTTT.

This clonotype was seen ten or more times. The chain is built from TRBV7-2 and TRBJ2-7; tentatively, D is TRBD2 (6 bases). V lost 3 bases and J 4 bases, leaving 10 bases between the germline ends. Germline V CDR1 and CDR2: SGHTA, FQGNSA. The CDR3 spans 13 residues. Written as DNA, the CDR3 is TGTGCCAGCAGCTTTCAAAGCGGGTACGAGCAGTACTTC. Protein: CASSFQSGYEQYF.

This clonotype was found many times. The J gene is TRBJ1-5, the V gene TRBV7-2; D not certain. The CDR3 is 13 amino acids. V was clipped by 1 base and J by 4 bases, with 5 bases between them. Germline values: CDR1 SGHTA, CDR2 FQGNSA. CDR3 nucleotide sequence: TGTGCCAGCAGCTTAGGGAAGAATCAGCCCCAGCATTTT. It encodes CASSLGKNQPQHF.

V is TRBV28 and J is TRBJ1-5; no clear D. Looked up from germline, CDR1 is MDHEN and CDR2 is SYDVKM. Trimming took off 10 bases at V and 0 bases at J, with 13 bases between the two ends. The CDR3 has 14 residues. In nucleotides, the CDR3 is TGTGCCACCCTGTGGGCACATAGCAATCAGCCCCAGCATTTT. This gives the protein CATLWAHSNQPQHF.

This clonotype has ten or more counts. The chain recombines TRBV5-1 with TRBJ2-5; D uncertain. Trimming took off 1 base at V and 1 base at J, with 5 bases between the two ends. From germline, CDR1 is SGHRS and CDR2 YFSETQ. The CDR3 totals 13 residues. CDR3 region: CASSLLIQETQYF. The DNA of the CDR3 is TGCGCCAGCAGCTTGTTAATCCAAGAGACCCAGTACTTC.

The chain is built from TRBV28 and TRBJ1-1, with D possibly TRBD1 on 6 matching bases. There are 17 residues in the CDR3. The germline CDR1 and CDR2 sequences are MDHEN and SYDVKM. V shed 1 base and J shed 3 bases, with 18 bases lying between them. CDR3 in DNA: TGTGCCAGCAGTTTATCGGCCTTGGGGGGGGCGGACACTGAAGCTTTCTTT. Encoded protein: CASSLSALGGADTEAFF. Full variable domain (remainder filled in from reference TRBV28 and TRBJ1-1): DVKVTQSSRYLVKRTGEKVFLECVQDMDHENMFWYRQDPGLGLRLIYFSYDVKMKEKGDIPEGYSVSREKKERFSLILESASTNQTSMYLCASSLSALGGADTEAFFGQGTRLTVV.

This clonotype appeared a few times. The chain joins TRBV7-9 to TRBJ2-7; possibly TRBD1 for D (6 bases). Trimming took off 5 bases at V and 2 bases at J, with 13 bases between the two ends. CDR1 and CDR2 (germline): SEHNR, FQNEAQ (reference sequence). The CDR3 spans 14 residues. CDR3 in DNA: TGTGCCAGCAGCGGGACACCCGTCGCCTACGAGCAGTACTTC. Translated: CASSGTPVAYEQYF.